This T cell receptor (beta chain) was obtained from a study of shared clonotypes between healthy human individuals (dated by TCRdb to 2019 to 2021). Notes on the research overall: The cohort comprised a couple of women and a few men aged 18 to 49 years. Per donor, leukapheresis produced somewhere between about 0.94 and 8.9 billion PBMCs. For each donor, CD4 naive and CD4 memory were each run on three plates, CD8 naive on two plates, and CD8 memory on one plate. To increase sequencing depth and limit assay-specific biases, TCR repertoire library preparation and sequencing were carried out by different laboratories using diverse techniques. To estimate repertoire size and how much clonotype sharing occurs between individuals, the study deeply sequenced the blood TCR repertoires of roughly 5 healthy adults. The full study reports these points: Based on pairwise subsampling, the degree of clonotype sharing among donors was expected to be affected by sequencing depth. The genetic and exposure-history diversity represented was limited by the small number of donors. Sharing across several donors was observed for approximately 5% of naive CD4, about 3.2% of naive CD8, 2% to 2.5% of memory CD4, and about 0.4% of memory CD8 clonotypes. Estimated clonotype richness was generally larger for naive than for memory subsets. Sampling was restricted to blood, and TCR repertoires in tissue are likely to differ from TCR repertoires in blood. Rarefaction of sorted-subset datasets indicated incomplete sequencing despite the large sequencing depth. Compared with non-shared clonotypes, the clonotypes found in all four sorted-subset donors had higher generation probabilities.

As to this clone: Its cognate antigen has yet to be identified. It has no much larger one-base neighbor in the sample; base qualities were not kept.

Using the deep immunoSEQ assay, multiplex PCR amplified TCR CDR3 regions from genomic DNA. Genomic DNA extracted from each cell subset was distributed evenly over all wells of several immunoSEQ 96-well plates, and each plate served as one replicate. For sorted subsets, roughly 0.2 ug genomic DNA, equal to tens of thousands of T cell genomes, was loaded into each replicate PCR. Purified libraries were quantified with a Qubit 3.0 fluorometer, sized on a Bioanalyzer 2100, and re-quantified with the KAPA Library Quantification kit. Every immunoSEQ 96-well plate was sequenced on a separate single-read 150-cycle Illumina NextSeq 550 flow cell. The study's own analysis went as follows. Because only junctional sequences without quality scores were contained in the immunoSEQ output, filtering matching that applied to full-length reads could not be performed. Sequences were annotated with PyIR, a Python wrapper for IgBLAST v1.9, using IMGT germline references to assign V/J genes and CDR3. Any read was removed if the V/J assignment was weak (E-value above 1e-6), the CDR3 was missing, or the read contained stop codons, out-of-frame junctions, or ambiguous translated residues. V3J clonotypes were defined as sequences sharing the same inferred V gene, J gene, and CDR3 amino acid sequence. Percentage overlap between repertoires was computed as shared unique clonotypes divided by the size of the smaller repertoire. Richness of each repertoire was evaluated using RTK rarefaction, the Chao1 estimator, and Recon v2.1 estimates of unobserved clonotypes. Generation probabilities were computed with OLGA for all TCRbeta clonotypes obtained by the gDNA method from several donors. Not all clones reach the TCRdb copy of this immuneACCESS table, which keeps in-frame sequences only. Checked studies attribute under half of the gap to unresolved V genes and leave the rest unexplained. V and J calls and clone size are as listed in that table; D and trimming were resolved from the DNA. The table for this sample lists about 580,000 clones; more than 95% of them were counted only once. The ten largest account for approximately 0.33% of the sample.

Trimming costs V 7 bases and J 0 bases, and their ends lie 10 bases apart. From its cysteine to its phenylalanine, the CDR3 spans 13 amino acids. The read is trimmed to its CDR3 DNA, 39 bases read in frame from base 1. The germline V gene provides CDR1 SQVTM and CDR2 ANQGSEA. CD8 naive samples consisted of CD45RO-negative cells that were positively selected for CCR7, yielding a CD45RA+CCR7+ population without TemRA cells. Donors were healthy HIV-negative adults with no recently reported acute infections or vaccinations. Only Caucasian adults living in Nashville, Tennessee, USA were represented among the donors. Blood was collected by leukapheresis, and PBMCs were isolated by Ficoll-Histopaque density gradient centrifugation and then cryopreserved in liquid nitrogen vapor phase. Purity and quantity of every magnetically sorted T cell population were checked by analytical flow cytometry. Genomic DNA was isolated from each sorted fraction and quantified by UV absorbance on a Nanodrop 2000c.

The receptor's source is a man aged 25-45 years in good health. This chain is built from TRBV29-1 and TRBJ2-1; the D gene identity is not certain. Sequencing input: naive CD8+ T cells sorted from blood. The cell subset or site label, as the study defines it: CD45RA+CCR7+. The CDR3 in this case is CSGLESSYNEQFF. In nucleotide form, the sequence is TGCAGCGGGCTAGAGAGCTCCTACAATGAGCAGTTCTTC.